The 6 T cell receptor beta chains below were found in one sample sequenced in a study of blood T cell repertoires in COVID-19. Libraries were prepared by immunoSEQ multiplex PCR; TCRdb keeps only in-frame clonotypes and omits some of them. The sample contains 110,000 to 150,000 clones, over 80% of which appear only once. Source material: peripheral blood. The receptor set was obtained from a woman older than 75 with acute or convalescent COVID-19.

The CDR3 nucleotides read TGTGCCAGCAGGGGGGCCTCAAGCTCTGGAAACACCATATATTTT. Its translation is CASRGASSSGNTIYF. The rearrangement uses TRBV7-9 and TRBJ1-3; possibly TRBD1 for D (6 bases). The CDR3 has 15 amino acids. Trimming took 6 bases from V and 0 from J, leaving 12 bases between them. CDR1 is SEHNR, CDR2 FQNEAQ, per germline (reference sequence).

The rearrangement joins TRBV7-2 to TRBJ2-2, with 9 bases that match TRBD2. CDR1 is SGHTA, CDR2 FQGNSA, per germline. Trimming cost V 0 bases and J 8 bases; bases outside gene matches: 1. The CDR3 spans 14 residues. The CDR3 protein is CASSLALAGGELFF. The CDR3 DNA reads TGTGCCAGCAGCTTAGCGCTAGCGGGGGGGGAGCTGTTTTTT.

The CDR3 reads CASSRGGRSYEQYF. The CDR3 DNA sequence: TGCGCCAGCAGCCGCGGGGGCCGCTCCTACGAGCAGTACTTC. The chain recombines TRBV5-1 with TRBJ2-7; maybe TRBD2 (7 bases). The CDR3 length is 14 residues. Trimming removed 4 bases at V and 0 bases at J, with 11 bases between. CDR1 and CDR2 from the germline V gene are SGHRS and YFSETQ.

The V and J genes are TRBV4-3 and TRBJ1-1; D may be TRBD1 (5 bases). This CDR3 spans 14 amino acids. Germline V gene data show CDR1 as LGHNA and CDR2 as YSLEER. V was trimmed by 0 bases and J by 7 bases, leaving 12 bases between them. The CDR3 nucleotides are TGCGCCAGCAGCCAAGATTCAGGGTCTAGTGAAGCTTTCTTT. Translation gives CASSQDSGSSEAFF.

The chain employs TRBV5-6 and TRBJ1-1; D uncertain. The CDR3 length is 15 residues. V was clipped by 0 bases and J by 0 bases, with 9 bases between them. Germline CDR1 is SGHDT and CDR2 is YYEEEE. DNA of the CDR3: TGTGCCAGCAGCTTGGTGAACAGAATGAACACTGAAGCTTTCTTT. Amino acids: CASSLVNRMNTEAFF.

The V call is TRBV6-6, the J call TRBJ1-5; unclear D gene. CDR3 size: 16 residues. The germline V gene encodes CDR1 MNHNY and CDR2 SVGAGI (reference sequence). With 2 bases removed from V and 2 bases from J, the gap between germline ends came to 13 bases. The CDR3 spells CASSYVAVSGNQPQHF. The DNA of the CDR3 is TGTGCCAGCAGTTACGTGGCGGTTTCGGGCAATCAGCCCCAGCATTTT.